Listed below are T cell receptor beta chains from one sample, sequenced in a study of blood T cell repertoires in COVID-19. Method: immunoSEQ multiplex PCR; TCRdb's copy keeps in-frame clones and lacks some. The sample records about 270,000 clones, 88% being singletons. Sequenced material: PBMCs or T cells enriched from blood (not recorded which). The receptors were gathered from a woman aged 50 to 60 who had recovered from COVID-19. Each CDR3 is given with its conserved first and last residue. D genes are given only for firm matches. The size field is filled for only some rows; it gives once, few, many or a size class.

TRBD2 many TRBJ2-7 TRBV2 CASRGLAGGNEQYF TGTGCCAGCAGAGGACTAGCGGGAGGTAACGAGCAGTACTTC
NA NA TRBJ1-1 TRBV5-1 CASSPVVTPFMNTEAFF TGCGCCAGCAGCCCGGTGGTTACTCCTTTTATGAACACTGAAGCTTTCTTT
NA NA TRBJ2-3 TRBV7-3 CASSLTLALDTQYF TGTGCCAGCAGCTTAACTCTAGCGCTTGATACGCAGTATTTT
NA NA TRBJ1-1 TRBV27 CASSLDPGGRTEAFF TGTGCCAGCAGTTTAGATCCGGGGGGAAGGACTGAAGCTTTCTTT
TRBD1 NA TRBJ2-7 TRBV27 CASSFGRGPNEQYF TGTGCCAGCAGTTTTGGCAGGGGGCCTAACGAGCAGTACTTC
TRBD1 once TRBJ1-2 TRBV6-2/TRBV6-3 CASSYSRDSLNYGYTF TGTGCCAGCAGTTACTCGAGGGACAGTCTCAACTATGGCTACACCTTC
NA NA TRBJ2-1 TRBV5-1 CASSRPGGSYNEQFF TGCGCCAGCAGCCGTCCAGGGGGGTCCTACAATGAGCAGTTCTTC
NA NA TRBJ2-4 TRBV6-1 CASSDPTVAKNIQYF TGTGCCAGCAGTGACCCGACAGTAGCCAAAAACATTCAGTACTTC
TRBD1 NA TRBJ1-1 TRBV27 CASSLFFDRGLATEAFF TGTGCCAGCAGTCTATTCTTCGACAGGGGGCTAGCGACCGAAGCTTTCTTT
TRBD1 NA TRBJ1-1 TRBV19 CASKGQLNTEAFF TGTGCCAGCAAGGGACAGTTGAACACTGAAGCTTTCTTT
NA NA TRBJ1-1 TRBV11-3 CASSLDRRQLMNTEAFF TGTGCCAGCAGCTTAGATCGGAGACAGCTCATGAACACTGAAGCTTTCTTT
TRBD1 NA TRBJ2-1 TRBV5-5 CASRGTGYNEQFF TGTGCCAGCCGCGGGACAGGCTACAATGAGCAGTTCTTC
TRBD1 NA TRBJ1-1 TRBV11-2 CASSLPGGTEAFF TGTGCCAGCAGCTTACCAGGGGGGACTGAAGCTTTCTTT
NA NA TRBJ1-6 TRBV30 CACRGEYNSPLHF TGTGCCTGCCGCGGGGAATATAATTCACCCCTCCACTTT
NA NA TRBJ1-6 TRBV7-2 CASSTLGGDRNSPLHF TGTGCCAGCAGCACCCTAGGGGGGGATAGGAATTCACCCCTCCACTTT
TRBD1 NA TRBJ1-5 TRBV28 CASSGQGGNQPQHF TGTGCCAGCAGTGGACAGGGAGGCAATCAGCCCCAGCATTTT
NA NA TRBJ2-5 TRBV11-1 CASSRQIAASQETQYF TGTGCCAGCAGCAGGCAAATAGCGGCGTCTCAAGAGACCCAGTACTTC
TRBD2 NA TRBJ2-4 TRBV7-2 CASSFSPTGGGNIQYF TGTGCCAGCAGCTTTTCTCCCACGGGAGGGGGGAACATTCAGTACTTC
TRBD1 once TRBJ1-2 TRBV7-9 CAWESDRVVGGYTF TGTGCCTGGGAAAGTGACAGGGTTGTTGGGGGCTACACCTTC
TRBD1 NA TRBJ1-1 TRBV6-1 CASSENGQGFTEAFF TGTGCCAGCAGTGAAAATGGACAGGGGTTCACTGAAGCTTTCTTT
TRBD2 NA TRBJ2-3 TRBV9 CASSDRKLARTDTQYF TGTGCCAGCAGTGATAGGAAACTAGCGCGCACAGATACGCAGTATTTT
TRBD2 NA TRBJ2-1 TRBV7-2 CASSSSITSGSYNEQFF TGTGCCAGCAGCTCTAGCATTACTAGCGGGAGCTACAATGAGCAGTTCTTC
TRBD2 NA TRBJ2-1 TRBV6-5 CASSYGTSPYNEQFF TGTGCCAGCAGCTACGGGACTAGTCCCTACAATGAGCAGTTCTTC
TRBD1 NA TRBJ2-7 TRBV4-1 CASSLRGPAVGSYEQYF TGCGCCAGCAGCCTGAGGGGGCCAGCGGTCGGATCCTACGAGCAGTACTTC
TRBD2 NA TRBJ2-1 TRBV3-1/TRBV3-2 CASSQVISGRASLLSVMNEQFF TGTGCCAGCAGCCAAGTGATTAGCGGGAGGGCCTCTCTCCTTTCGGTGATGAATGAGCAGTTCTTC
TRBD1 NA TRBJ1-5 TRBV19 CASSDRGPYSNQPQHF TGTGCCAGTAGTGACAGGGGACCATATAGCAATCAGCCCCAGCATTTT
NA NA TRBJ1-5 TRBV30 CAWSPHLGSGDQPQHF TGTGCCTGGAGTCCTCATCTAGGCAGCGGGGATCAGCCCCAGCATTTT
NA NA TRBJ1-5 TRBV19 CASSPTDRTSNQPQHF TGTGCCAGTAGCCCTACCGACAGGACTAGCAATCAGCCCCAGCATTTT
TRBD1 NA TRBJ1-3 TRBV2 CASSEQGAGNTIYF TGTGCCAGCAGTGAACAGGGGGCTGGAAACACCATATATTTT
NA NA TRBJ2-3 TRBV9 CASSVSPAITDTQYF TGTGCCAGCAGCGTATCTCCAGCGATCACAGATACGCAGTATTTT
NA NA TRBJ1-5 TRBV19 CASSMGQNNQPQHF TGTGCCAGTAGTATGGGGCAGAACAATCAGCCCCAGCATTTT
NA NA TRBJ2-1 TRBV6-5 CASSRGARIEQFF TGTGCCAGCAGTCGGGGGGCGCGGATTGAGCAGTTCTTC
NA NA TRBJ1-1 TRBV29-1 CSVEVVQENTEAFF TGCAGCGTTGAAGTTGTGCAGGAGAACACTGAAGCTTTCTTT
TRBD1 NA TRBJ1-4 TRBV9 CASSPISTGGNEKLFF TGTGCCAGCAGCCCGATCTCGACAGGGGGGAATGAAAAACTGTTTTTT
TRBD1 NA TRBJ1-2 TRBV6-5 CASSKQGDGYTF TGTGCCAGCAGCAAACAGGGGGATGGCTACACCTTC
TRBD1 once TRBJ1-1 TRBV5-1 CASSPGQGILNTEAFF TGCGCCAGCAGCCCAGGACAGGGGATACTGAACACTGAAGCTTTCTTT
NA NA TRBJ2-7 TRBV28 CASTSGGESSYEQYF TGTGCCAGCACCTCGGGCGGGGAGAGCTCCTACGAGCAGTACTTC
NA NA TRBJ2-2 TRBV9 CASSPRGDANTGELFF TGTGCCAGCAGCCCCCGCGGGGACGCGAACACCGGGGAGCTGTTTTTT
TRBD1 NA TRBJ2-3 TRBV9 CASSVRGQIIASTDTQYF TGTGCCAGCAGCGTAAGGGGACAGATAATTGCTAGCACAGATACGCAGTATTTT
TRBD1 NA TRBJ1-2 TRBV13 CASSPTGYYGYTF TGTGCCAGCAGCCCGACAGGGTATTATGGCTACACCTTC
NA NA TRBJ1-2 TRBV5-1 CASSGEGYGYTF TGCGCCAGCTCCGGGGAGGGCTATGGCTACACCTTC